This entry lists 17 T cell receptor beta chains sequenced from one sample in a study of T cells in Graves' hyperthyroidism and ophthalmopathy. Regions amplified from RNA transcripts were the TCR beta CDR3 regions. When the TCR CDR3 underwent first-round RT-PCR, the HTBI primer set was used. TCRdb ran MiXCR on the multiplex PCR reads and lists one entry per CDR3 protein. Of about 420,000 distinct CDR3 sequences in the sample, roughly 14% were seen once. Input material: blood. The receptors here all came from a woman under 30 with Graves' hyperthyroidism.

This clonotype was recorded a few times. This chain links TRBV24-1 with TRBJ2-5, with D possibly matching TRBD1 (6 bases). CDR3 length equals 15 residues. Per germline, CDR1 KGHDR and CDR2 SFDVKD. Trimming took 1 base from V and 4 from J, leaving 12 bases between them. The CDR3 DNA follows: TGTGCCACCAGTGATTTCGGTGAACAGGGAGAGACCCAGTACTTC. Residues: CATSDFGEQGETQYF.

This clonotype was recorded many times. DNA for the CDR3: TGCAGCGTCCAACGCCTACCGAACACTGAAGCTTTCTTT. This codes for CSVQRLPNTEAFF. The chain carries TRBV29-1 and TRBJ1-1, with D uncertain. V dropped 6 bases and J dropped 1 base, with 12 bases sitting between them. The CDR3 extends over 13 amino acids. Germline assignment: CDR1 SQVTM and CDR2 ANQGSEA.

In the case of this clonotype: This may be a read error: a much more frequent sequence differs by one nucleotide. This sequence joins TRBV12-3 or TRBV12-4 and TRBJ1-5; D might be TRBD1 (6 bases). The CDR3 has 15 residues. V was clipped by 3 bases and J by 2 bases, with 11 bases between them. The CDR3 DNA is TGTGCCAGCAGTTTTTTCTCAGGGGGCAATCAGCCCCAGCATTTT. Protein sequence: CASSFFSGGNQPQHF.

In its sample, this clonotype was seen a few times. The chain employs TRBV7-8 and TRBJ2-1; either TRBD1 or TRBD2 may supply D (5 bases each). Germline V CDR1 and CDR2: SGHVS, FQNEAQ. V was pared by 1 base and J by 9 bases, with 10 bases between. The CDR3 has 13 amino acids. This CDR3 is CASSLEEGSEQFF. CDR3 coding DNA: TGTGCCAGCAGCTTAGAAGAGGGGAGTGAGCAGTTCTTC.

V and J are TRBV4-1 and TRBJ2-7, with 8 bases identical to TRBD1. This CDR3 contains 15 residues. J gave up 3 bases and V 3 bases, and 7 bases lay outside the gene matches. CDR1 is MGHRA and CDR2 is YSYEKL in the germline V gene. DNA for the CDR3: TGCGCCAGCAGCCAGTCCGGGACAGGTGGCTACGAGCAGTACTTC. Its protein is CASSQSGTGGYEQYF.

The gene calls are TRBV20-1 and TRBJ2-7; TRBD1 matches 10 bases. Germline lookup yields CDR1 DFQATT and CDR2 SNEGSKA (reference sequence). J lost 7 bases, V lost 6 bases, and 12 bases had no gene match. The CDR3 consists of 14 residues. This CDR3 reads CSAPDRGGTGEQYF. CDR3 bases: TGCAGTGCCCCGGACAGGGGGGGGACCGGGGAGCAGTACTTC.

There are a few counts of this clonotype. The conserved closing phenylalanine or tryptophan is absent in this CDR3, likely reflecting a read error. This rearrangement joins TRBV12-3 or TRBV12-4 to TRBJ2-5, with TRBD2 as a possible D gene (6 bases). This CDR3 has 12 amino acids. The V end lost 9 bases, the J end lost 5 bases, and 13 bases lay between the germline ends. The CDR3, as DNA: TGTGCCAGTTCGGGGGAATGGGAGACCCAGTACCTC. This translates into CASSGEWETQYL.

The J gene is TRBJ2-7, the V gene TRBV15; the D is unclear. This CDR3 comprises 17 residues. V gave up 0 bases and J gave up 0 bases, with 15 bases separating them. Germline V CDR1 and CDR2: LNHNV, YYDKDF (reference sequence). The CDR3 nucleotides read TGTGCCACCAGCAGAGATGTTGTTATAGGAAGCTCCTACGAGCAGTACTTC. Amino acid sequence: CATSRDVVIGSSYEQYF.

This clonotype was counted many times. The J gene is TRBJ2-7, the V gene TRBV27, with a possible D match to TRBD2 (6 bases). CDR1 MNHEY and CDR2 SMNVEV come from the germline V gene (reference sequence). Trimming took 3 bases from V and 3 from J, leaving 15 bases between them. The CDR3 runs 15 residues. This CDR3 is CASSLEGPPFYEQYF. CDR3 sequence (DNA): TGTGCCAGCAGTTTGGAGGGGCCCCCTTTCTACGAGCAGTACTTC.

V gene TRBV9 combines with J gene TRBJ2-1; TRBD2 matches 12 bases. CDR3 length: 18 residues. Germline CDR1 and CDR2: SGDLS and YYNGEE. V trimming: 4 bases; J trimming: 0 bases; junction bases outside the gene matches: 8. The CDR3 coding sequence is TGTGCCAGCAGCAACGGGTTACTAGCGGGAGGCTCCTACAATGAGCAGTTCTTC. This codes for CASSNGLLAGGSYNEQFF.

This clonotype was counted at least ten times. The V call is TRBV5-1, the J call TRBJ2-7; TRBD2 might be the D (6 bases). Per germline, CDR1 SGHRS and CDR2 YFSETQ. V was clipped by 0 bases and J by 0 bases, with 13 bases between them. There are 16 residues in the CDR3. The CDR3 DNA follows: TGCGCCAGCAGCTTGGGGGTGGGACTGGCCTCCTACGAGCAGTACTTC. Translating gives CASSLGVGLASYEQYF.

The chain couples TRBV5-1 to TRBJ2-1; 8 nucleotides match TRBD2. The germline CDR1 and CDR2 sequences are SGHRS and YFSETQ. V was clipped by 4 bases and J by 3 bases; unmatched bases: 6. There are 15 residues in the CDR3. The CDR3 DNA sequence: TGCGCCAGCAGCCTCCGGGAGGGCGGCTACAATGAGCAGTTCTTC. It encodes CASSLREGGYNEQFF.

This clonotype showed up many times. This chain links TRBV5-1 with TRBJ1-2; D call uncertain. CDR3 length: 13 residues. CDR1 is SGHRS, CDR2 YFSETQ, per germline. Trimming left V 4 bases short and J 6 bases short, with 13 bases between. This CDR3 is CASSLTPGHGYTF. Written as DNA, the CDR3 is TGCGCCAGCAGCCTCACCCCTGGCCATGGCTACACCTTC.

The sample holds many counts of this clonotype. This rearrangement joins TRBV7-2 to TRBJ2-3; D is unclear. Trimming removed 5 bases from V and 7 bases from J, with 25 bases in between. The germline gives CDR1 SGHTA, CDR2 FQGNSA. There are 17 residues in the CDR3. The CDR3 DNA sequence: TGTGCCAGCAGCCCGTCTCCCGGCCAGAGGTCATCTAATACGCAGTATTTT. Protein: CASSPSPGQRSSNTQYF.

Note on this clonotype: A much larger clone differs from this one at a single base, so this may be a read error. The chain carries TRBV7-2 and TRBJ1-1, with a weak D call TRBD1 (6 bases). The CDR3 totals 14 residues. Germline CDR1 and CDR2: SGHTA and FQGNSA. V was clipped by 4 bases and J by 2 bases, with 11 bases between them. CDR3 DNA sequence: TGTGCCAGCAGCTCTGGACAGACTAACACTGAAGCTTTCTTT. It specifies CASSSGQTNTEAFF.

In its sample, this clonotype was seen many times. This chain's CDR3 is CSAISLTVRNQPQHF. CDR3 in DNA: TGCAGTGCTATCTCCCTGACAGTCCGCAATCAGCCCCAGCATTTT. The rearrangement uses TRBV20-1 and TRBJ1-5, with D possibly matching TRBD1 (5 bases). Germline lookup yields CDR1 DFQATT and CDR2 SNEGSKA (reference sequence). Between the trimmed V and J ends, which lost 4 bases and 2 bases, there was a span of 15 bases. This CDR3 has 15 residues.

The genes are TRBV7-9 and TRBJ2-2, with TRBD2 matching over 10 bases. Germline V gene sequence: CDR1 SEHNR, CDR2 FQNEAQ (reference sequence). J lost 6 bases, V lost 5 bases, and 18 bases had no gene match. The CDR3 is made up of 19 amino acids. CDR3 in DNA: TGTGCCAGCAGCAAACGCCCAGGACTAGCGGAGGCACGACCCGGGGAGCTGTTTTTT. Protein: CASSKRPGLAEARPGELFF.